This passage covers 11 T cell receptor beta chains from one sample sequenced in a study of kidney transplant recipient with SARS-CoV-2 infection. In TCRdb, the reads were re-called with MiXCR into one record per CDR3 protein. The repertoire holds 200,000 to 250,000 distinct CDR3 sequences, with about 30% as singletons. Sequencing used a blood sample, obtained at baseline and on roughly day 110 from a kidney transplant recipient. These receptors all come from a male patient aged 25 to 39 who had COVID-19 and was a kidney transplant recipient. Some T cells may be graft donor cells.

About this clonotype itself: This may stem from a read error, because a much larger clone lies one nucleotide away. DNA for the CDR3: TGCAGTGCTAGGGCTTTACTTTCTAGCGGGAGGGCCCACAATGAGCAGTTCTTC. It is translated as CSARALLSSGRAHNEQFF. The genes are TRBV20-1 and TRBJ2-1, with 12 bases matching TRBD2. V lost 3 bases, J lost 5 bases, and 14 bases stayed unmatched. The germline CDR1 and CDR2 sequences are DFQATT and SNEGSKA (reference sequence). The CDR3 loop spans 18 amino acids.

Regarding this clonotype: A much more abundant neighbour one base away suggests this may be a read error. J is TRBJ1-2 and V is TRBV11-2; the D is unclear. The CDR3 has 17 residues. Germline CDR1 is SGHAT and CDR2 is FQNNGV. The chain's CDR3 is CASSSCETSRKTYGYAF. CDR3 DNA sequence: TGTGCCAGCAGCTCTTGTGAAACAAGCAGAAAGACCTATGGCTACGCCTTC.

At least ten counts were recorded for this clonotype. The J gene is TRBJ1-5, the V gene TRBV19, with 12 bases lining up with TRBD1. The CDR3 extends over 15 amino acids. V was clipped by 1 base and J by 5 bases; unmatched bases: 0. The germline gives CDR1 LNHDA, CDR2 SQIVND (reference sequence). CDR3 coding DNA: TGTGCCAGTAGTATAGGGGACAGGGGGCATCAGCCCCAGCATTTT. Translated: CASSIGDRGHQPQHF. Together with reference TRBV19 and TRBJ1-5, the CDR3 gives the full variable domain: DGGITQSPKYLFRKEGQNVTLSCEQNLNHDAMYWYRQDPGQGLRLIYYSQIVNDFQKGDIAEGYSVSREKKESFPLTVTSAQKNPTAFYLCASSIGDRGHQPQHFGDGTRLSIL.

On this clonotype itself: This may be a read error, as it is one base from a much larger clone. The chain uses TRBV7-2 and TRBJ1-5; no reliable D call. Germline CDR1 and CDR2: SGHTA and FQGNSA. Trimming pared 5 bases from V and 6 bases from J, leaving 17 bases between. This CDR3 contains 15 residues. The CDR3 reads CASSPLWDHSQPQHF. CDR3 DNA: TGTGCCAGCAGCCCCTTATGGGATCACAGTCAGCCCCAGCATTTT.

This clonotype was seen only a few times. The J gene is TRBJ2-3, the V gene TRBV11-3, with D possibly TRBD2 on 5 matching bases. The CDR3 consists of 15 residues. CDR1 SGHNT and CDR2 YENEEA come from the germline V gene. V lost 4 bases to trimming and J lost 2 bases, with 13 bases between them. CDR3 DNA: TGTGCCAGCAGCTCTATTAGGGAGCACACAGATACGCAGTATTTT. This sequence encodes CASSSIREHTDTQYF. Looking up the rest from reference TRBV11-3 and TRBJ2-3 gives the full variable domain: EAGVVQSPRYKIIEKKQPVAFWCNPISGHNTLYWYLQNLGQGPELLIRYENEEAVDDSQLPKDRFSAERLKGVDSTLKIQPAELGDSAVYLCASSSIREHTDTQYFGPGTRLTVL.

This clonotype came up many times. The chain joins TRBV6-4 to TRBJ1-2; D not certain. In germline, CDR1 is MRHNA, CDR2 SNTAGT. The V end was cut by 5 bases, the J end by 4 bases, with 23 bases between. CDR3 size: 17 residues. Here the CDR3 reads CASSLGPSHGKTYGYTF. The DNA of the CDR3 is TGTGCCAGCAGTCTAGGGCCCTCACACGGAAAGACCTATGGCTACACCTTC.

In the case of this clonotype: Possible read error: a much larger clone is one base away. The chain recombines TRBV5-4 with TRBJ2-1, with 11 bases aligning to TRBD1. The CDR3 runs to 14 residues. Germline assignment: CDR1 SGHNT and CDR2 YYREEE (reference sequence). After removal of 5 bases from V and 5 bases from J, the junction contained 3 bases not matched to a gene. CDR3 bases: TGTGCCAGCAGGGGGACAGGGGGGGACAATGAGCAGTTCTTC. Residues: CASRGTGGDNEQFF.

The table lists this clonotype with many counts. The chain joins TRBV12-3 or TRBV12-4 to TRBJ1-2; D perhaps matches TRBD1 (5 bases). Trimming took 2 bases from V and 2 from J, leaving 9 bases between them. This CDR3 region has 14 residues. CDR3 amino acids: CASSLWGPNYGYTF. CDR3 bases: TGTGCCAGCAGTTTATGGGGCCCAAACTATGGCTACACCTTC.

As for this clonotype: Germline is not matched at one junction end, which may reflect a read error. The J gene is TRBJ2-3, the V gene TRBV20-1; 11 bases map to TRBD2. Germline assignment: CDR1 DFQATT and CDR2 SNEGSKA (reference sequence). The CDR3 sequence is 16 residues long. In nucleotides, the CDR3 is TGCAGTGGTCCACTAGCGGGAGTAGCAGGGGCAGATATGCAGTATTTT. Amino acid sequence: CSGPLAGVAGADMQYF.

The table lists this clonotype with many counts. A read error may account for a junction end that differs from germline. The genes are TRBV20-1 and TRBJ2-3; D perhaps matches TRBD1 (6 bases). Germline V gives CDR1 DFQATT, CDR2 SNEGSKA (reference sequence). The CDR3 consists of 12 residues. The CDR3 sequence: CSATRGTDTQYF. CDR3 bases: TGCAGTGCTACCAGGGGCACCGATACGCAGTATTTT.

This clonotype was seen at least ten times. The chain uses TRBV29-1 and TRBJ2-7; D not certain. The V gene lost 6 bases and the J gene lost 3 bases, with 6 bases spanning the gap. Germline values: CDR1 SQVTM, CDR2 ANQGSEA. The CDR3 is made up of 10 amino acids. CDR3 DNA: TGCAGCGTCGCCGACTACGAGCAGTACTTC. Its protein is CSVADYEQYF.